These 8 T cell receptor beta chains were all obtained from the same sample, sequenced in a study of cytotoxic CD8 clonotypes in ibrutinib-treated CLL. Sequencing used immunoSEQ multiplex PCR; TCRdb keeps in-frame clones, though not all of them. The table has about 310,000 clones, more than 65% seen once; the top ten hold 6.5% to 8%. The input for sequencing was PBMCs, taken before ibrutinib treatment. The receptors derive from a human donor with chronic lymphocytic leukemia.

V is TRBV18 and J is TRBJ2-1, with 9 bases matching TRBD2. After removal of 4 bases from V and 5 bases from J, the junction contained 3 bases not matched to a gene. In germline, CDR1 is KGHSH, CDR2 LQKENI. CDR3 length: 14 amino acids. This CDR3 is CASSLAGVDNEQFF. For the CDR3, the DNA is TGTGCCAGCTCACTAGCGGGAGTTGACAATGAGCAGTTCTTC.

This clone was counted between two and nine times. This chain joins TRBV6-1 and TRBJ2-7; 10 bases fit TRBD2. The CDR3 is 15 residues long. Losses at the gene ends were 2 bases for V and 5 bases for J; bases not matched to a gene: 6. Germline CDR1 reads MNHNS; CDR2 reads SASEGT. Here the CDR3 reads CASSEPGLALHEQYF. DNA for the CDR3: TGTGCCAGCAGTGAACCGGGACTAGCGCTCCACGAGCAGTACTTC.

This clone was seen more than once but under ten times. V and J are TRBV5-1 and TRBJ1-1; D might be TRBD1 (6 bases). The CDR3 totals 17 residues. V gave up 0 bases and J gave up 5 bases, with 20 bases separating them. The germline V gene has CDR1 SGHRS and CDR2 YFSETQ. CDR3 in amino acids: CASSLAFARGAQTEAFF. CDR3 sequence (DNA): TGCGCCAGCAGCTTGGCGTTCGCAAGGGGGGCGCAGACTGAAGCTTTCTTT.

The chain is built from TRBV9 and TRBJ2-5; 10 nucleotides line up with TRBD1. The CDR3 consists of 15 residues. Trimming removed 0 bases from V and 11 bases from J; junction bases left unmatched: 10. Germline V gene sequence: CDR1 SGDLS, CDR2 YYNGEE. The chain's CDR3 is CASSVGRQGAREQYF. As DNA, the CDR3 is TGTGCCAGCAGCGTAGGCCGACAGGGGGCGAGGGAGCAGTACTTC.

The CDR3 region is CASSVGRSSYNEQFF. CDR3 sequence (DNA): TGTGCCAGCAGTGTGGGGCGGAGCTCCTACAATGAGCAGTTCTTC. The rearrangement joins TRBV6-4 to TRBJ2-1; D is perhaps TRBD1 (5 bases). Germline CDR1 reads MRHNA; CDR2 reads SNTAGT. V was pared by 4 bases and J by 0 bases, with 10 bases between. The CDR3 sequence is 15 residues long.

This rearrangement joins TRBV9 to TRBJ2-5; 7 bases match TRBD1. This CDR3 has 14 residues. CDR1 and CDR2 from the germline V gene are SGDLS and YYNGEE. V was clipped by 0 bases and J by 4 bases; unmatched bases: 3. CDR3 loop: CASSVEGAGETQYF. The DNA of the CDR3 is TGTGCCAGCAGCGTAGAGGGGGCCGGAGAGACCCAGTACTTC.

The gene calls are TRBV29-1 and TRBJ2-7; TRBD2 matches at 10 bases. This CDR3 is built from 17 residues. The junction had 16 bases not matched to a gene; V was cut back by 6 bases and J by 2 bases. Germline V CDR1 and CDR2: SQVTM, ANQGSEA. CDR3 protein: CSVAWGLAGVRAYEQYF. The CDR3 nucleotides read TGCAGCGTAGCGTGGGGGCTAGCGGGAGTTAGGGCCTACGAGCAGTACTTC.

The gene calls are TRBV30 and TRBJ1-1; no clear D gene. The ends were cut back, 0 bases at V and 1 base at J, with 18 bases in the middle. Germline CDR1 and CDR2: GTSNPN and SVGIG (reference sequence). This CDR3 region has 17 residues. This CDR3 reads CAWSVPYGIRRNTEAFF. CDR3 in DNA: TGTGCCTGGAGTGTACCCTATGGAATCAGGAGGAACACTGAAGCTTTCTTT.